These T cell receptor beta chains were read from a single sample in a study of shared clonotypes between healthy human individuals. Libraries were prepared by immunoSEQ multiplex PCR; TCRdb keeps only in-frame clonotypes and omits some of them. The top ten hold 0.3% to 0.45% of the sample, which has more than 1.2 million clones, about 98.5% seen once. The sample taken for sequencing was naive CD4+ T cells sorted from blood. These receptors originate from a man aged 25 to 45 in good health. The conserved cysteine and the conserved F or W are not part of the CDR3 here.

ASRQREGPREQY | TRBJ2-7 | TRBV28
ASSSFRAGGIPNSNQPQH | TRBJ1-5 | TRBV18
ASSPFASGMPAEETQY | TRBJ2-5 | TRBV18
ATSRGSTSGRFRF | TRBJ2-1 | TRBV15
ASSFRSLRLREQY | TRBJ2-7 | TRBV28
ASSLVLSGDNEQF | TRBJ2-1 | TRBV11-2
ASSVQQGVLNTIY | TRBJ1-3 | TRBV10-2
ASSPSGTGLEKLF | TRBJ1-4 | TRBV18
AISAMSGGANTGELF | TRBJ2-2 | TRBV10-3
ASTLSRTRLYEQY | TRBJ2-7 | TRBV27
SVGVGRGWRTSTDTQY | TRBJ2-3 | TRBV29-1
ASSIDFGFLTDTQY | TRBJ2-3 | TRBV19
ASSKTGVGNQPQH | TRBJ1-5 | TRBV6-5
ASSSTGTAYGYT | TRBJ1-2 | TRBV28
ASSLGGSNQPQH | TRBJ1-5 | TRBV11-1
ASSPGGNYGYT | TRBJ1-2 | TRBV18
SVDQGTSRYEQY | TRBJ2-7 | TRBV29-1
ATQPTSGSGYEQY | TRBJ2-7 | TRBV6-1
ASSYTGSSYNEQF | TRBJ2-1 | TRBV7-2
ASSPGRDMANYEQY | TRBJ2-7 | TRBV27
ASSFSPTGGTYEQY | TRBJ2-7 | TRBV7-9
ASSPGQPGGNEQF | TRBJ2-1 | TRBV18
ATSRATGVSYNEQF | TRBJ2-1 | TRBV15
ASSLGRPYNEKLF | TRBJ1-4 | TRBV5-1
SVEGGALLTDTQY | TRBJ2-3 | TRBV29-1
ASSQKTGGDSGNTIY | TRBJ1-3 | TRBV14
ASSHPVGLAGTYEQY | TRBJ2-7 | TRBV4-1
ASSFLNLRAPGNEQF | TRBJ2-1 | TRBV28
ASSVAGNGGTDTQY | TRBJ2-3 | TRBV9